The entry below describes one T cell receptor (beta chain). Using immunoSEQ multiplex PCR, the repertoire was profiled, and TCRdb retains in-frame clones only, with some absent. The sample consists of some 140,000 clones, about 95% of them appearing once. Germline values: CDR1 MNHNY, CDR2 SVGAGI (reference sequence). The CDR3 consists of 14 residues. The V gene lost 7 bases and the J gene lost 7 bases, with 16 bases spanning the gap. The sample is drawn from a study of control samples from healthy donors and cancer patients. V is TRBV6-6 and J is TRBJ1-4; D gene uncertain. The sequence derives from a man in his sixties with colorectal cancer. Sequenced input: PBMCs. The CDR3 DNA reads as TGTGCCAGCACCGAGACGTCCCGGGGTGAAAAACTGTTTTTT. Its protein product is CASTETSRGEKLFF.